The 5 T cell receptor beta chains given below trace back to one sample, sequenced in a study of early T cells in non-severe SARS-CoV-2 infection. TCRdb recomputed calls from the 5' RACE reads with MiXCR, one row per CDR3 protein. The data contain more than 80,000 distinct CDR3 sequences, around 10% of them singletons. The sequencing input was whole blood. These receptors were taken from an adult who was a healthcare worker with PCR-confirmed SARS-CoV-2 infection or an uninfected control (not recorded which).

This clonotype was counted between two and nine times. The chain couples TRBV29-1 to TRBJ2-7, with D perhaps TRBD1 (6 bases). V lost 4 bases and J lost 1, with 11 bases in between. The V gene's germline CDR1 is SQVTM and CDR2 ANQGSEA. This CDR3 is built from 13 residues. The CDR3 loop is CSVGQGWSYEQYF. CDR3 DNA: TGCAGCGTTGGTCAGGGGTGGTCCTACGAGCAGTACTTC.

CDR3 bases: TGTGCCAGCAGTATACGTACAGGGTTGTCCAAAAACATTCAGTACTTC. Translating gives CASSIRTGLSKNIQYF. V gene TRBV28 combines with J gene TRBJ2-4; TRBD1 might be the D (6 bases). V shed 5 bases and J shed 2 bases, with 16 bases lying between them. Per the germline V gene, CDR1 is MDHEN and CDR2 is SYDVKM. CDR3 length: 16 residues.

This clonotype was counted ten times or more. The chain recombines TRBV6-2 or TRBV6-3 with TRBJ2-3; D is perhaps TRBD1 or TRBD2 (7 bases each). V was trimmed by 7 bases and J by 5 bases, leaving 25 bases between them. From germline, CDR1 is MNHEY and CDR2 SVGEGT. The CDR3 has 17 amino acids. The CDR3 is CASTRGGSGGAVDTQYF. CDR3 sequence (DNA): TGTGCCAGCACCAGGGGGGGGAGCGGCGGGGCAGTAGATACGCAGTATTTT.

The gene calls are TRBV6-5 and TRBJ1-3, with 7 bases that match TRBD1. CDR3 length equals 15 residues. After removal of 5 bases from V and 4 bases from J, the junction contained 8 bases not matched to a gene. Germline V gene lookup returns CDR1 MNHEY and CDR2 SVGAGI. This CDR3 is CASSRDRAGGNTIYF. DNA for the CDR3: TGTGCCAGCAGTCGCGACAGGGCTGGCGGAAACACCATATATTTT.

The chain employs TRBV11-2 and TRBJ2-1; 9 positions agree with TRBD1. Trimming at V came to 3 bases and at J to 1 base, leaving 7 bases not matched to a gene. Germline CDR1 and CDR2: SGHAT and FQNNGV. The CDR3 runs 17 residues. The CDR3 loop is CASSLKSGTGSYNEQFF. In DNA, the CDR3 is TGTGCCAGCAGCTTGAAATCCGGGACAGGGTCCTACAATGAGCAGTTCTTC.